This entry lists 10 T cell receptor beta chains sequenced from one sample in a study of control samples from healthy donors and cancer patients. Method: immunoSEQ multiplex PCR; TCRdb's copy keeps in-frame clones and lacks some. The profile covers 400,000 to 450,000 clones, with 90% appearing a single time and over 5.5% taken by the ten largest. The sequenced sample was PBMCs. The source of these receptors is a man aged 35 to 55 with head and neck cancer.

V is TRBV7-8 and J is TRBJ1-3; a weak D match, TRBD1 (6 bases). V was trimmed by 3 bases and J by 0 bases, leaving 9 bases between them. CDR3 length: 15 residues. Germline assignment: CDR1 SGHVS and CDR2 FQNEAQ. In DNA form, the CDR3 reads TGTGCCAGCAGCTTGGGGGGCCGCTCTGGAAACACCATATATTTT. As protein: CASSLGGRSGNTIYF.

This chain connects TRBV28 to TRBJ1-6, with D hard to call. The CDR3 covers 13 residues. V was pared by 10 bases and J by 7 bases, with 14 bases between. CDR1 is MDHEN, CDR2 SYDVKM, per germline. For the CDR3, the DNA is TGTGCCACCATCGACACGGACAATTCACCCCTCCACTTT. It encodes CATIDTDNSPLHF.

V is TRBV6-2 or TRBV6-3 and J is TRBJ1-1; D is possibly TRBD1 (6 bases). Germline values: CDR1 MNHEY, CDR2 SVGEGT. The CDR3 sequence is 15 residues long. V was clipped by 5 bases and J by 0 bases, with 13 bases between them. CDR3 bases: TGTGCCAGCAGTACTAGGGACACCCTGAACACTGAAGCTTTCTTT. As protein: CASSTRDTLNTEAFF.

The chain recombines TRBV7-9 with TRBJ1-5; 9 bases are a match to TRBD1. This CDR3 is built from 16 residues. Losses at the gene ends were 3 bases for V and 0 bases for J; bases not matched to a gene: 3. Germline V gene data show CDR1 as SEHNR and CDR2 as FQNEAQ (reference sequence). CDR3 DNA sequence: TGTGCCAGCAGCTTTGGACAGGGGTTTAGCAATCAGCCCCAGCATTTT. It codes for CASSFGQGFSNQPQHF. Full variable domain (missing parts from reference TRBV7-9 and TRBJ1-5): DTGVSQNPRHKITKRGQNVTFRCDPISEHNRLYWYRQTLGQGPEFLTYFQNEAQLEKSRLLSDRFSAERPKGSFSTLEIQRTEQGDSAMYLCASSFGQGFSNQPQHFGDGTRLSIL.

This clone showed up just once. This rearrangement joins TRBV27 to TRBJ2-2; D is possibly TRBD2 (6 bases). This CDR3 region has 18 residues. The V and J ends lost 5 bases and 1 base respectively, with 20 bases between them. The germline V gene encodes CDR1 MNHEY and CDR2 SMNVEV (reference sequence). The CDR3 loop reads CASSRIITDYLNTGELFF. CDR3 nucleotide sequence: TGTGCCAGCAGTAGAATAATAACGGACTATCTGAACACCGGGGAGCTGTTTTTT.

The chain combines TRBV6-5 with TRBJ1-2; D gene unclear. Per germline, CDR1 MNHEY and CDR2 SVGAGI. CDR3 size: 13 residues. Trimming left V 7 bases short and J 4 bases short, with 13 bases between. The CDR3 nucleotides are TGTGCCAGCACTGCGGGCAGCAGCTATGGCTACACCTTC. It encodes CASTAGSSYGYTF.

This sequence joins TRBV5-7 and TRBJ2-7; possible D gene TRBD2, 6 bases. TRBV5-7 belongs to the ORF category, with a function that is uncertain. The CDR3 runs to 15 residues. V was cut by 4 bases and J by 7 bases, with 21 bases left in between. CDR3 DNA sequence: TGTGCCAGCAGCCACCGGGAGACACAAAAGATGGAGCAGTACTTC. Its translation: CASSHRETQKMEQYF.

This chain connects TRBV2 to TRBJ1-6; TRBD1 matches at 9 bases. V shed 5 bases, J shed 6 bases, and the junction held 5 bases outside the gene matches. This CDR3 is built from 15 residues. The germline CDR1 and CDR2 sequences are SNHLY and FYNNEI. Here the CDR3 reads CASSTRQGVNSPLHF. The DNA of the CDR3 is TGTGCCAGCAGTACCCGACAGGGGGTTAATTCACCCCTCCACTTT.

CDR3 in DNA: TGTGCCAGCACCCCCCCGGTTGTCCATGAGCAGTTCTTC. Translated, it gives CASTPPVVHEQFF. The rearrangement joins TRBV7-9 to TRBJ2-1; D gene ambiguous. Germline V gene lookup returns CDR1 SEHNR and CDR2 FQNEAQ (reference sequence). This CDR3 contains 13 residues. V lost 7 bases and J lost 8, with 15 bases in between.

The CDR3 sequence is CASSSQVEAFF. The CDR3 region has the DNA TGCGCCAGCAGCTCGCAAGTTGAAGCTTTCTTT. The chain has TRBV5-1 and TRBJ1-1; D is ambiguous. This CDR3 contains 11 residues. V lost 3 bases and J lost 7, with 7 bases in between. Germline-derived CDR1 and CDR2 are SGHRS and YFSETQ.